Shown below are 20 T cell receptor beta chains from a single sample sequenced in a study of T cell responses to AZD1222 COVID-19 vaccine. Profiled with immunoSEQ multiplex PCR; TCRdb holds only in-frame clones, not every one. The sample has around 130,000 clones; roughly 93% are singletons. Source: peripheral blood, taken on day 0 of AZD1222 vaccination. All receptors derive from an adult in good health.

The chain links TRBV11-2 to TRBJ1-1; maybe TRBD1 (5 bases). The CDR3 has 13 residues. The V gene lost 0 bases and the J gene lost 7 bases, with 9 bases spanning the gap. Germline values: CDR1 SGHAT, CDR2 FQNNGV. The CDR3 protein is CASSLEEGLEAFF. The CDR3, as DNA: TGTGCCAGCAGCTTAGAGGAGGGACTTGAAGCTTTCTTT.

The V call is TRBV2, the J call TRBJ1-5; the match to TRBD1 covers 9 bases. The V gene end was trimmed by 9 bases and the J gene end by 2 bases; junction bases not matched to a gene: 8. The germline V gene encodes CDR1 SNHLY and CDR2 FYNNEI. This CDR3 comprises 15 residues. Written as DNA, the CDR3 is TGTGCCAGGAGGACAGGGGACAAGGGCAATCAGCCCCAGCATTTT. This translates into CARRTGDKGNQPQHF.

The rearrangement joins TRBV6-5 to TRBJ1-1; tentatively, D is TRBD1 (6 bases). The CDR3 runs 14 residues. Trimming shortened V by 4 bases and J by 1 base, and 10 bases separated the two germline ends. Germline CDR1 is MNHEY and CDR2 is SVGAGI. In DNA form, the CDR3 reads TGTGCCAGCAGTTCTGGGGGGGCGAACACTGAAGCTTTCTTT. Protein product: CASSSGGANTEAFF.

In DNA form, the CDR3 reads TGTGCCAGCGCCGAGGGGTTCACTAGCACAGATACGCAGTATTTT. Its translation: CASAEGFTSTDTQYF. The chain recombines TRBV19 with TRBJ2-3; possibly TRBD1 or TRBD2 for D (5 bases each). This CDR3 has 15 residues. The germline gives CDR1 LNHDA, CDR2 SQIVND (reference sequence). V was trimmed by 9 bases and J by 0 bases, leaving 16 bases between them.

This clone appeared once. The CDR3 region has the DNA TGCGCCAGCAGCCAAGAAGTGGGTGAGCAGTTCTTC. Its protein product is CASSQEVGEQFF. This chain joins TRBV4-1 and TRBJ2-1; D remains ambiguous. Between the trimmed V and J ends, which lost 0 bases and 9 bases, there was a span of 6 bases. Germline CDR1 MGHRA, CDR2 YSYEKL. The length of the CDR3 is 12 residues.

This sequence joins TRBV6-5 and TRBJ1-5, with D possibly TRBD1 on 5 matching bases. Germline V gene data show CDR1 as MNHEY and CDR2 as SVGAGI. V lost 4 bases to trimming and J lost 4 bases, with 14 bases between them. The CDR3 has 15 amino acids. The CDR3 DNA sequence: TGTGCCAGCAGTTCGACCGGGACCCTTAATCAGCCCCAGCATTTT. It yields the protein CASSSTGTLNQPQHF.

V is TRBV19 and J is TRBJ1-1; tentatively, D is TRBD1 (5 bases). Germline V gene sequence: CDR1 LNHDA, CDR2 SQIVND (reference sequence). Trimming took 2 bases from V and 4 from J, leaving 8 bases between them. CDR3 size: 13 residues. The CDR3 DNA sequence: TGTGCCAGTAGTATAAGGGGCTCCACTGAAGCTTTCTTT. Amino acid sequence: CASSIRGSTEAFF.

The CDR3 loop reads CASSWRDRSNQPQHF. The CDR3 DNA sequence: TGTGCCAGCAGCTGGAGGGACAGGAGTAATCAGCCCCAGCATTTT. The rearrangement links TRBV7-8 to TRBJ1-5; 8 nucleotides align to TRBD1. V was pared by 4 bases and J by 4 bases, with 6 bases of the junction left unmatched. The CDR3 loop spans 15 amino acids. Germline CDR1 and CDR2: SGHVS and FQNEAQ.

V gene TRBV20-1 combines with J gene TRBJ1-5; maybe TRBD1 (5 bases). Germline CDR1 reads DFQATT; CDR2 reads SNEGSKA (reference sequence). V was clipped by 3 bases and J by 6 bases, with 18 bases between them. The CDR3 runs to 15 residues. The CDR3 region is CSASPRGGFGQPQHF. The CDR3 region has the DNA TGCAGTGCTAGTCCAAGGGGTGGTTTCGGTCAGCCCCAGCATTTT.

The chain combines TRBV11-3 with TRBJ2-2; D may be TRBD1 (6 bases). Germline loops: CDR1 SGHNT, CDR2 YENEEA. CDR3 length: 17 residues. The germline V and J ends were trimmed by 0 bases and 5 bases, with 16 bases remaining between them. The CDR3 DNA is TGTGCCAGCAGCTTAGATCTCTGGGGGCGAAAAACCGGGGAGCTGTTTTTT. Its translation is CASSLDLWGRKTGELFF. Looking up the rest from reference TRBV11-3 and TRBJ2-2 gives the full variable domain: EAGVVQSPRYKIIEKKQPVAFWCNPISGHNTLYWYLQNLGQGPELLIRYENEEAVDDSQLPKDRFSAERLKGVDSTLKIQPAELGDSAVYLCASSLDLWGRKTGELFFGEGSRLTVL.

The table lists this clone with a count of one. This chain connects TRBV3-1 (or the pseudogene TRBV3-2) to TRBJ2-7; TRBD2 matches at 12 bases. V lost 2 bases, J lost 6 bases, and 11 bases stayed unmatched. The germline V gene has CDR1 LGHDT and CDR2 YNNKEL (reference sequence). This CDR3 region has 17 residues. CDR3 region: CASSQPSLAGGPTEQYF. CDR3 DNA sequence: TGTGCCAGCAGCCAACCCTCCCTAGCGGGGGGGCCTACCGAGCAGTACTTC.

This chain links TRBV3-1 (or the pseudogene TRBV3-2) with TRBJ2-3; no definite D call. The CDR3 sequence is 14 residues long. The germline V and J ends were trimmed by 3 bases and 1 base, with 8 bases remaining between them. Per the germline V gene, CDR1 is LGHDT and CDR2 is YNNKEL (reference sequence). The CDR3 DNA sequence: TGTGCCAGCAGCCAGGGGATAGGCACAGATACGCAGTATTTT. Its protein product is CASSQGIGTDTQYF.

The genes are TRBV5-1 and TRBJ1-6; D perhaps matches TRBD1 (6 bases). The CDR3 extends over 14 amino acids. Trimming removed 0 bases at V and 7 bases at J, with 8 bases between. Per germline, CDR1 SGHRS and CDR2 YFSETQ. The CDR3 loop reads CASSLGRGNSPLHF. The CDR3 DNA sequence: TGCGCCAGCAGCTTGGGCAGGGGAAATTCACCCCTCCACTTT.

This chain joins TRBV13 and TRBJ2-2; 7 bases are a match to TRBD1. This CDR3 spans 17 amino acids. CDR1 is PRHDT and CDR2 is FYEKMQ in the germline V gene (reference sequence). V lost 4 bases, J lost 0 bases, and 8 bases stayed unmatched. CDR3 DNA sequence: TGTGCCAGCAGCTCCCCGGGACAGAGCGCGAACACCGGGGAGCTGTTTTTT. Protein: CASSSPGQSANTGELFF.

V is TRBV6-5 and J is TRBJ1-1, with 7 nucleotides matching TRBD1. The length of the CDR3 is 15 residues. Germline V CDR1 and CDR2: MNHEY, SVGAGI. V lost 2 bases to trimming and J lost 7 bases; unmatched junction nucleotides: 10. In DNA form, the CDR3 reads TGTGCCAGCAGTTACGGGACAGTTAAAATTGATGAAGCTTTCTTT. It translates to CASSYGTVKIDEAFF.

V gene TRBV7-6 combines with J gene TRBJ1-3; D not resolved. The CDR3 has 16 residues. Trimming shortened V by 5 bases and J by 4 bases, and 18 bases separated the two germline ends. Germline V gives CDR1 SGHVS, CDR2 FNYEAQ. CDR3 region: CASSPALQDSGNTIYF. CDR3 DNA: TGTGCCAGCAGCCCAGCCCTCCAAGACTCCGGAAACACCATATATTTT.

In regard to this clone: Germline is not matched at one junction end, which may reflect a read error. The V and J genes are TRBV11-2 and TRBJ1-3; tentative D call: TRBD1 (6 bases). The CDR3 totals 16 residues. Per germline, CDR1 SGHAT and CDR2 FQNNGV. In nucleotides, the CDR3 is TGTGTCAGCAGCCCTAGCGGGGGCCCACGGGGAAACACCATATATTTT. This gives the protein CVSSPSGGPRGNTIYF.

The V call is TRBV5-6, the J call TRBJ1-2; a possible D gene is TRBD1 (6 bases). The CDR3 sequence is 17 residues long. Trimming removed 0 bases at V and 0 bases at J, with 15 bases between. The germline CDR1 and CDR2 sequences are SGHDT and YYEEEE. Here the CDR3 DNA reads TGTGCCAGCAGCTTGGATGAGACAGGAAACGCTAACTATGGCTACACCTTC. Translating it yields CASSLDETGNANYGYTF.

This chain connects TRBV4-1 to TRBJ1-4; no clear D. Trimming stripped 5 bases from V and 1 base from J, with 14 bases between. Germline-derived CDR1 and CDR2 are MGHRA and YSYEKL. The CDR3 has 16 residues. The CDR3 is CASSSTLDLTNEKLFF. Written as DNA, the CDR3 is TGCGCCAGCAGCTCCACCCTGGACCTAACTAATGAAAAACTGTTTTTT.

This chain connects TRBV25-1 to TRBJ1-2; no clear D gene. CDR3 length: 14 residues. CDR1 and CDR2 (germline): MGHDK, SYGVNS. Trimming pared 0 bases from V and 5 bases from J, leaving 10 bases between. This CDR3 reads CASSEYSAAYGYTF. The CDR3 bases are TGTGCCAGCAGTGAATATTCGGCAGCTTATGGCTACACCTTC.